This TCR beta chain came from a study of blood T cell repertoires in COVID-19. Generated by immunoSEQ multiplex PCR, the TCRdb table keeps only in-frame clones and is missing some. The profile shows 300,000 to 450,000 clones, about 85% of them singletons. Germline CDR1 and CDR2: SQVTM and ANQGSEA. V was trimmed by 4 bases and J by 4 bases, leaving 7 bases between them. This CDR3 is built from 11 residues. This clone is a singleton in its sample. The chain combines TRBV29-1 with TRBJ1-2, with no clear D. This TCR was recovered from a woman in her late teens or twenties with acute or convalescent COVID-19. Source material: peripheral blood. The CDR3 loop reads CSVVRGYGYTF. The CDR3, as DNA: TGCAGCGTTGTTCGCGGCTATGGCTACACCTTC.